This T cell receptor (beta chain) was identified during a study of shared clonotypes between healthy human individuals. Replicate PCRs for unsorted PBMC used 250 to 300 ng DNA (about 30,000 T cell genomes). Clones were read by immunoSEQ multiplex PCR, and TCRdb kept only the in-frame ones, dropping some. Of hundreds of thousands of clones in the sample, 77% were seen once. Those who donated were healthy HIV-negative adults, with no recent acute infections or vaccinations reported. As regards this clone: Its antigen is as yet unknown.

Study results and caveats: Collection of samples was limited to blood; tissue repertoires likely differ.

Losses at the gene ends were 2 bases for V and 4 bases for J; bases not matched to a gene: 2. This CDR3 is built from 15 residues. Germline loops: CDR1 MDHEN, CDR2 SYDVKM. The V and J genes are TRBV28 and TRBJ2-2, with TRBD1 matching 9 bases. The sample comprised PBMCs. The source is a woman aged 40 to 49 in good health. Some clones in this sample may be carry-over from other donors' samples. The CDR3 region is CASSLLDRGTGELFF. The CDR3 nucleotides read TGTGCCAGCAGTTTACTGGACAGGGGCACCGGGGAGCTGTTTTTT.